What follows are 32 T cell receptor beta chains derived from one specimen sequenced in a study of tumor-infiltrating lymphocytes in oesophageal squamous cell carcinoma. From the PCR reads, TCRdb called clonotypes with MiXCR, one entry per CDR3 protein. The sample consists of fewer than 20,000 distinct CDR3 sequences, roughly 40% of them appearing once. The sequencing sample was made of normal esophageal tissue next to the tumor. These receptors came from a female donor with esophageal squamous cell carcinoma.

The J gene is TRBJ2-7, the V gene TRBV7-6; D tentatively reads TRBD1 or TRBD2 (5 bases each). The J call may not be correct, given that the DNA end is closer to TRBJ2-5. The CDR3 covers 16 residues. CDR1 and CDR2 (germline): SGHVS, FNYEAQ. CDR3 loop: CASRKRGSDVGETQYF. CDR3 sequence (DNA): TGTGCCAGCAGGAAGAGGGGCTCCGACGTTGGGGAGACCCAGTACTTC.

This clonotype was seen at least ten times. V is TRBV5-6 and J is TRBJ2-6; tentative D call: TRBD2 (6 bases). Germline V gives CDR1 SGHDT, CDR2 YYEEEE. V lost 4 bases and J lost 1, with 9 bases in between. This CDR3 is built from 15 residues. The CDR3 here is CASSQLASGANVLTF. The CDR3 nucleotides read TGTGCCAGCAGCCAGCTAGCGTCTGGGGCCAACGTCCTGACTTTC.

The chain combines TRBV7-2 with TRBJ1-2; a possible D gene is TRBD1 (5 bases). Germline V CDR1 and CDR2: SGHTA, FQGNSA. Trimming pared 3 bases from V and 3 bases from J, leaving 8 bases between. The CDR3 covers 13 residues. The CDR3: CASSFGADYGYTF. The CDR3 nucleotides are TGTGCCAGCAGCTTTGGGGCGGACTATGGCTACACCTTC.

This rearrangement joins TRBV5-5 to TRBJ1-2, with 11 bases aligning to TRBD1. The length of the CDR3 is 16 residues. CDR1 and CDR2 from the germline V gene are SGHKS and YYEKEE (reference sequence). The V gene end was trimmed by 7 bases and the J gene end by 7 bases; junction bases not matched to a gene: 15. The CDR3 DNA is TGTGCCAGCGTCTCCCCGAGGGACAGGGGGGCTGGTGGCTACACCTTC. It codes for CASVSPRDRGAGGYTF.

This chain joins TRBV27 and TRBJ1-2; D gene uncertain. Trimming shortened V by 2 bases and J by 8 bases, and 12 bases separated the two germline ends. CDR1 is MNHEY and CDR2 is SMNVEV in the germline V gene (reference sequence). This CDR3 has 13 residues. The CDR3 loop reads CASSLKPVGGYTF. The CDR3 DNA is TGTGCCAGCAGTTTAAAACCAGTAGGCGGCTACACCTTC.

The gene calls are TRBV12-3 or TRBV12-4 and TRBJ1-2; D is undetermined. V lost 2 bases and J 4 bases, leaving 11 bases between the germline ends. The CDR3 is made up of 14 amino acids. As DNA, the CDR3 is TGTGCCAGCAGTTTAAGGCGGGAAGGCTATGGCTACACCTTC. This codes for CASSLRREGYGYTF.

This clonotype was counted a few times. The genes are TRBV7-2 and TRBJ2-1; D unresolved. The J call is doubtful: the DNA matches TRBJ2-7 better. CDR1 SGHTA and CDR2 FQGNSA come from the germline V gene. The CDR3 contains 14 residues. CDR3: CASSLSLRSYEQYF. CDR3 bases: TGTGCCAGCAGCTTATCCCTCCGATCCTACGAGCAGTACTTC.

With regard to this clonotype: A read error is likely, as this CDR3 ends without the conserved phenylalanine or tryptophan. The DNA is omitted, as the CDR3 cannot be located on it reliably, and the CDR3 follows TCRdb's listing. The chain joins TRBV6-1 to TRBJ2-1; the table names TRBD1, a call not compared with the DNA. The CDR3 is 16 residues long, ends included. The V gene's germline CDR1 is MNHNS and CDR2 SASEGT. The chain's CDR3 is CASRRGQGTYEQYFGN.

In regard to this clonotype: The conserved final phenylalanine or tryptophan is absent from the CDR3, which likely points to a read error. The DNA is left out, because the CDR3 cannot be placed on it with certainty; the CDR3 is given as TCRdb lists it. The V call is TRBV12-3 or TRBV12-4, the J call TRBJ2-1; whether TRBD2, the table's D call, matches the DNA was not checked. The CDR3 is 16 residues long, counting both termini. CDR3 residues: CASSLVGGSYEQYFGN.

The chain joins TRBV19 to TRBJ2-2, with TRBD1 matching 8 bases. The ends lost 5 bases at V and 1 base at J; junction bases unmatched: 12. CDR1 and CDR2 (germline): LNHDA, SQIVND (reference sequence). The CDR3 covers 18 residues. CDR3 coding DNA: TGTGCCAGTAGTGTCCGACAGGGGAGGAGCGGGAACACCGGGGAGCTGTTTTTT. Translated, it gives CASSVRQGRSGNTGELFF.

This clonotype is termed medium-sized. This chain uses TRBV7-8 with TRBJ1-1; D not resolved. Trimming cost V 5 bases and J 2 bases, with 15 bases left between them. Germline values: CDR1 SGHVS, CDR2 FQNEAQ. This CDR3 region has 15 residues. The CDR3 DNA follows: TGTGCCAGCAGCCCAAAATACGCCAGAAACACTGAAGCTTTCTTT. Translated, it gives CASSPKYARNTEAFF.

The chain couples TRBV11-3 to TRBJ2-1, with TRBD1 matching over 7 bases. Germline V gene sequence: CDR1 SGHNT, CDR2 YENEEA. The trim removed 5 bases at V and 10 bases at J, leaving 14 bases unmatched. The CDR3 has 15 residues. CDR3 residues: CASSPRDRSFGEQFF. For the CDR3, the DNA is TGTGCCAGCAGCCCCCGGGACAGATCCTTCGGGGAGCAGTTCTTC.

The CDR3 loop is CASSTQAGDEQFF. CDR3 sequence (DNA): TGTGCCAGCAGCACCCAAGCGGGAGATGAGCAGTTCTTC. This chain links TRBV7-3 with TRBJ2-1; 8 bases line up with TRBD2. The germline gives CDR1 SGHTA, CDR2 FQGTGA. This CDR3 has 13 residues. With V trimmed by 5 bases and J by 8 bases, 5 bases remained unmatched.

This clonotype was counted at least ten times. The chain carries TRBV5-1 and TRBJ1-1; weak D call: TRBD1 (6 bases). Trimming left V 5 bases short and J 6 bases short, with 17 bases between. Germline V gene data show CDR1 as SGHRS and CDR2 as YFSETQ. The CDR3 contains 14 residues. Here the CDR3 DNA reads TGCGCCAGCAGACAGGGAGGGGGAGTTTCTGAAGCTTTCTTT. Protein: CASRQGGGVSEAFF.

On this clonotype itself: A clone one base away is much larger, so this may be a read error. This chain uses TRBV24-1 with TRBJ2-2; 8 bases agree with TRBD1. This CDR3 has 16 amino acids. V shed 1 base, J shed 3 bases, and the junction held 3 bases outside the gene matches. The germline gives CDR1 KGHDR, CDR2 SFDVKD. In nucleotides, the CDR3 is TGTGCCACCAGTGATTTCGGACAGGGAGACACCGGGGAGCTGTTTTTT. The encoded protein is CATSDFGQGDTGELFF.

The chain links TRBV7-6 to TRBJ2-5; 13 bases map to TRBD2. The DNA end is more similar to TRBJ2-4, so the J call may be wrong. This CDR3 comprises 21 residues. Germline lookup yields CDR1 SGHVS and CDR2 FNYEAQ. The CDR3 DNA is TGTGCCAGCAGCCCCACGACTAGCGGGGGGTCAGACCCTCTAGCCAAAAACATTCAGTACTTC. It is translated as CASSPTTSGGSDPLAKNIQYF.

This clonotype appeared a few times. A single base separates this from a much larger clone, so it may be a read error. The chain uses TRBV11-2 and TRBJ2-5, with a weak D call TRBD2 (5 bases). The DNA end is a closer match to TRBJ2-1, so the J assignment may be wrong. Germline V lookup: CDR1 SGHAT, CDR2 FQNNGV. The CDR3 loop spans 13 amino acids. The CDR3 is CASSRDYRYEQFF. Here the CDR3 DNA reads TGTGCCAGCAGCCGTGACTACCGCTACGAGCAGTTCTTC.

At least ten counts were recorded for this clonotype. This chain uses TRBV19 with TRBJ1-2; 10 bases align to TRBD1. Looked up from germline, CDR1 is LNHDA and CDR2 is SQIVND (reference sequence). CDR3 length: 16 amino acids. J gave up 3 bases and V 5 bases, and 9 bases lay outside the gene matches. In nucleotides, the CDR3 is TGTGCCAGTAGTGCAGGGGACAGGGGTATGGACTATGGCTACACCTTC. This translates into CASSAGDRGMDYGYTF.

Remarks on this clonotype: No conserved phenylalanine or tryptophan ends this CDR3, so it is likely a read error. Because the CDR3's place on the DNA is in doubt, the DNA is left out and the CDR3 is given as listed by TCRdb. The chain joins TRBV7-9 to TRBJ2-6; TRBD2 was called by the table and not checked on the DNA. The CDR3 spans 16 residues, counting both ends. Germline CDR1 and CDR2: SEHNR and FQNEAQ (reference sequence). CDR3: CASSSIPGLEEQFFGA.

This clonotype has more than one count but fewer than ten. No conserved phenylalanine or tryptophan is present at the end of the CDR3, so a read error is the likely explanation. The DNA is omitted, as the CDR3 cannot be located on it reliably, and the CDR3 follows TCRdb's listing. The genes are TRBV6-1 and TRBJ2-7. Including both end residues, the CDR3 is 17 amino acids long. CDR1 and CDR2 from the germline V gene are MNHNS and SASEGT. The CDR3 sequence is CASSEAGSANYGYTFGS.

This clonotype was seen at least ten times. The J gene is TRBJ2-5, the V gene TRBV11-2, with D perhaps TRBD1 or TRBD2 (5 bases each). Germline CDR1 and CDR2: SGHAT and FQNNGV. The CDR3 extends over 15 amino acids. V lost 2 bases, J lost 4 bases, and 14 bases lay in between. CDR3 sequence: CASSLRRRQSETQYF. CDR3 DNA sequence: TGTGCCAGCAGCTTAAGGAGGAGACAGTCAGAGACCCAGTACTTC.

The chain is built from TRBV11-2 and TRBJ1-1, with D uncertain. Trimming removed 4 bases from V and 4 bases from J, with 16 bases in between. Looked up from germline, CDR1 is SGHAT and CDR2 is FQNNGV. The CDR3 length is 15 residues. Here the CDR3 DNA reads TGTGCCAGCAGCTACCAGTTCCAGGCCGCCACTGAAGCTTTCTTT. It codes for CASSYQFQAATEAFF.

The rearrangement uses TRBV6-6 and TRBJ2-4; 9 nucleotides align to TRBD2. With the DNA end fitting TRBJ2-1 better, the J assignment may be wrong. Germline loops: CDR1 MNHNY, CDR2 SVGAGI (reference sequence). The CDR3 is 19 residues long. CDR3: CASSYAGLAFYSAYNEQFF. The CDR3 DNA follows: TGTGCCAGCAGTTACGCCGGACTAGCGTTTTACTCGGCGTACAATGAGCAGTTCTTC.

As concerns this clonotype: Because the CDR3 is missing its conserved closing phenylalanine or tryptophan, this is likely a read error. The limits of the CDR3 on the DNA are not certain, so only TCRdb's listed CDR3 is given. The chain employs TRBV7-8 and TRBJ2-7; the table assigns TRBD2, which was not confirmed against the DNA. Germline V CDR1 and CDR2: SGHVS, FQNEAQ. The CDR3 spans 15 amino acids, including both terminal residues. This CDR3 is CASSLWGGGGQYFGS.

This clonotype showed up just a few times. A much larger clone sits a single nucleotide away, making a read error possible. The rearrangement uses TRBV6-1 and TRBJ2-5; unclear D gene. The closer fit of TRBJ2-1 to the DNA end suggests the J call may be wrong. Germline values: CDR1 MNHNS, CDR2 SASEGT. The CDR3 totals 12 residues. The CDR3 bases are TGTGCCAGCAGTTTTTCAGGCCGCGAGCAGTTCTTC. It specifies CASSFSGREQFF.

Note on this clonotype: A much larger clone sits a single nucleotide away, making a read error possible. This chain connects TRBV5-5 to TRBJ2-5; D is unclear. The V gene's germline CDR1 is SGHKS and CDR2 YYEKEE (reference sequence). There are 14 residues in the CDR3. Trimming shortened V by 0 bases and J by 11 bases, and 17 bases separated the two germline ends. For the CDR3, the DNA is TGTGCCAGCAGCTTGGACAGTACTTCCAATGAGCAGTACTTC. Translated, it gives CASSLDSTSNEQYF.

V usage is TRBV7-2 and J usage is TRBJ2-1; no firm D call. TRBJ2-7 matches the DNA end more closely, so the J call is doubtful. The V gene's germline CDR1 is SGHTA and CDR2 FQGNSA. This CDR3 region has 14 residues. The CDR3 DNA reads TGTGCCAGCAGCTTAGGTAACAGAGCTTACGAGCAGTACTTC. Protein sequence: CASSLGNRAYEQYF.

The chain couples TRBV7-6 to TRBJ2-1, with 14 nucleotides matching TRBD2. The end of the DNA is better explained by TRBJ2-7, so the J call may be wrong. The CDR3 totals 18 residues. Per the germline V gene, CDR1 is SGHVS and CDR2 is FNYEAQ. The CDR3 spells CASSSTSTSGGVIDTQYF. The CDR3 DNA follows: TGTGCCAGCAGCTCAACGTCGACTAGCGGGGGGGTTATAGATACGCAGTACTTC.

Judged by abundance, this clonotype is medium-sized. The J gene is TRBJ1-2, the V gene TRBV7-2; D may be TRBD1 (6 bases). Germline V gene data show CDR1 as SGHTA and CDR2 as FQGNSA. The CDR3 covers 15 residues. Trimming cost V 2 bases and J 0 bases, with 10 bases left between them. The CDR3 region is CASSLQGLSNYGYTF. The CDR3 nucleotides are TGTGCCAGCAGCTTACAGGGGCTTTCTAACTATGGCTACACCTTC.

This clonotype showed up just a few times. The V and J genes are TRBV15 and TRBJ1-1; D possibly corresponds to TRBD1 (6 bases). Germline lookup yields CDR1 LNHNV and CDR2 YYDKDF (reference sequence). Trimming removed 3 bases at V and 4 bases at J, with 30 bases between. The CDR3 is 20 amino acids. The CDR3 protein is CATSSHSTLTGRRQGTEAFF. CDR3 in DNA: TGTGCCACCAGCAGCCACTCTACACTAACAGGGAGGAGGCAGGGCACTGAAGCTTTCTTT.

This clonotype was seen a few times. At one end the junction does not follow the germline gene, possibly because of a read error. This chain uses TRBV28 with TRBJ2-5, with D possibly TRBD1 on 5 matching bases. The CDR3 contains 11 residues. Per germline, CDR1 MDHEN and CDR2 SYDVKM. The chain's CDR3 is CASSLGQAMIF. CDR3 coding DNA: TGTGCCAGCAGTTTGGGGCAGGCGATGATCTTC.

As concerns this clonotype: Because the CDR3's place on the DNA is in doubt, the DNA is left out and the CDR3 is given as listed by TCRdb. The chain recombines TRBV5-1 with TRBJ2-6; the DNA was not compared with TRBD1, the D call given in the table. The CDR3 comprises 17 residues, both ends counted. Germline CDR1 SGHRS, CDR2 YFSETQ. The CDR3 spells CASSYPGGQLLWLHLRF.